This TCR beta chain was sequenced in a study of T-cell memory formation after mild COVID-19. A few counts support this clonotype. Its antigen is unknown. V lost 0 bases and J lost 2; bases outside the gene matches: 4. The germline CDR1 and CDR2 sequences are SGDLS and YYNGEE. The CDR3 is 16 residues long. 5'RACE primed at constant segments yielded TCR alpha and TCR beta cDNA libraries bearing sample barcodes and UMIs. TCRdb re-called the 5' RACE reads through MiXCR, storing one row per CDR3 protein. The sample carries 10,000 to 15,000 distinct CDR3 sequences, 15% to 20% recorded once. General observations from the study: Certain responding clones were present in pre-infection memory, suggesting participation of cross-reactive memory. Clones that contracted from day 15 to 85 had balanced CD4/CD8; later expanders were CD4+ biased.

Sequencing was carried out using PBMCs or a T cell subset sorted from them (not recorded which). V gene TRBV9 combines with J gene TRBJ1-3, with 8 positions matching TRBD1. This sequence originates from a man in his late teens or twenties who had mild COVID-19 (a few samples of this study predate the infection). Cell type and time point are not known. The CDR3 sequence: CASSVDTGGTGNTIYF. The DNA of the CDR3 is TGTGCCAGCAGCGTAGACACAGGGGGTACTGGAAACACCATATATTTT.